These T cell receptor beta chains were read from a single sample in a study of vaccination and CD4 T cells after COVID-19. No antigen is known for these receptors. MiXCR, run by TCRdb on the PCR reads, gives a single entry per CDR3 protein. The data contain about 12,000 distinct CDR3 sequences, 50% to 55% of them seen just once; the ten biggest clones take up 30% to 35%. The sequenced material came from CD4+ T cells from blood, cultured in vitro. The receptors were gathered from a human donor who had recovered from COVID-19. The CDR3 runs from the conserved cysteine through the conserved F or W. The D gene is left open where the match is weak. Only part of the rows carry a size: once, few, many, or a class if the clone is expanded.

CATSDPRQGGDGELFF	TGTGCCACCAGTGACCCTAGACAGGGTGGGGACGGGGAGCTGTTTTTT	TRBJ2-2	TRBV24-1	TRBD1	.
CASSRGRFGNQPQHF	TGTGCCAGCAGTAGAGGCAGGTTCGGGAATCAGCCCCAGCATTTT	TRBJ1-5	TRBV6-1	.	.
CASSPRTSGTGELFF	TGTGCCAGCAGTCCAAGGACTAGCGGGACCGGGGAGCTGTTTTTT	TRBJ2-2	TRBV27	TRBD2	.
CASSPIDRAAFF	TGTGCCAGCAGCCCGATCGACAGGGCCGCTTTCTTT	TRBJ1-1	TRBV14	TRBD1	.
CSAGTSGGASEQFF	TGCAGTGCTGGAACTAGCGGGGGGGCCAGTGAGCAGTTCTTC	TRBJ2-1	TRBV20-1	TRBD2	.
CASSINPTDYEQYF	TGTGCCAGTAGTATAAACCCCACAGACTACGAGCAGTACTTC	TRBJ2-7	TRBV19	.	.
CASSRSSSEQYF	TGTGCCAGCAGCCGATCGTCGTCCGAGCAGTACTTC	TRBJ2-7	TRBV5-3	.	.
CSARVADTQYF	TGCAGTGCTAGAGTTGCAGATACGCAGTATTTT	TRBJ2-3	TRBV20-1	.	.
CASSDDRYGYTF	TGTGCCAGCAGTGACGATAGGTATGGCTACACCTTC	TRBJ1-2	TRBV2	.	.
CAWSVLWNTIYF	TGTGCCTGGAGTGTACTGTGGAACACCATATATTTT	TRBJ1-3	TRBV30	.	few
CASSRADWIDGYTF	TGTGCCAGTAGTCGAGCGGACTGGATCGATGGCTACACCTTC	TRBJ1-2	TRBV19	.	.
CASSDLRTSGGPSYEQYF	TGCGCCAGCAGTGACCTTCGGACTAGCGGGGGACCCTCCTACGAGCAGTACTTC	TRBJ2-7	TRBV10-2	TRBD2	.
CAIGGQPSGYTF	TGTGCCATCGGGGGGCAGCCGTCCGGCTACACCTTC	TRBJ1-2	TRBV10-3	.	few
CASSPDSSNQPQHF	TGTGCCAGCTCACCTGATAGTAGCAATCAGCCCCAGCATTTT	TRBJ1-5	TRBV18	.	.
CASTQDSETQYF	TGTGCCAGCACCCAAGACAGTGAGACCCAGTACTTC	TRBJ2-5	TRBV6-2/TRBV6-3	.	.
CASSRTDRTNNEQFF	TGCGCCAGCAGCCGCACAGACAGGACCAACAATGAGCAGTTCTTC	TRBJ2-1	TRBV5-1	.	once
CASSLERTGNEKLFF	TGTGCCAGCAGCTTGGAACGGACAGGGAACGAAAAACTGTTTTTT	TRBJ1-4	TRBV5-4	TRBD1	few
CASRDSLSGNTIYF	TGTGCCAGCAGAGACAGTCTCTCTGGAAACACCATATATTTT	TRBJ1-3	TRBV2	.	once
CASSFDSYTSDTQYF	TGTGCCAGCAGCTTTGACAGTTACACTTCAGATACGCAGTATTTT	TRBJ2-3	TRBV7-6	.	.
CASSSISGGQETQYF	TGTGCCAGCAGCTCAATTAGCGGGGGCCAAGAGACCCAGTACTTC	TRBJ2-5	TRBV7-7	TRBD2	.
CASSLWDRSSYEQYF	TGTGCCAGCAGCCTCTGGGACCGCAGCTCCTACGAGCAGTACTTC	TRBJ2-7	TRBV5-8	.	.
CASSLGGGDQPQHF	TGTGCCAGCAGCCTTGGAGGAGGGGATCAGCCCCAGCATTTT	TRBJ1-5	TRBV6-1	.	.